Below are 9 T cell receptor beta chains sequenced from a single sample in a study of human T cells and chemical hapten exposure. TCRdb recomputed calls from the RACE reads with MiXCR, one row per CDR3 protein. The sample has about 160,000 distinct CDR3 sequences; about a quarter are singletons. Noted time point: patch test 3, about 24 weeks after DPC sensitization. Treatment defined: therapeutic diphenylcyclopropenone sensitization with weekly scalp DPC. Sequences were derived from whole blood, sampled in connection with sensitization to the hapten diphenylcyclopropenone (DPC). The receptors derive from a woman younger than 30 with alopecia areata. Some clones in this sample may be carry-over from other donors' samples.

The chain couples TRBV6-5 to TRBJ2-1, with 12 bases aligning to TRBD2. The CDR3 is 17 residues long. Trimming took 5 bases from V and 6 from J; bases not matched to a gene: 11. Germline loops: CDR1 MNHEY, CDR2 SVGAGI. This chain's CDR3 is CASSPHLAGGSGNEQFF. The CDR3, as DNA: TGTGCCAGCAGTCCACACCTAGCGGGAGGGTCGGGCAATGAGCAGTTCTTC.

The chain has TRBV7-9 and TRBJ1-1, with D tentatively TRBD1 (6 bases). Trimming removed 5 bases from V and 2 bases from J, with 15 bases in between. The CDR3 loop spans 15 amino acids. The germline gives CDR1 SEHNR, CDR2 FQNEAQ (reference sequence). CDR3 loop: CASSPLGGANTEAFF. DNA of the CDR3: TGTGCCAGCAGCCCGCTTGGGGGGGCCAACACTGAAGCTTTCTTT.

This chain joins TRBV6-6 and TRBJ1-1; D not certain. The CDR3 runs to 15 residues. CDR1 and CDR2 from the germline V gene are MNHNY and SVGAGI (reference sequence). V lost 6 bases and J lost 6, with 20 bases in between. Here the CDR3 DNA reads TGTGCCAGCAGGCCGGAGACCAAGAAGGACTCTGAAGCTTTCTTT. Amino acids: CASRPETKKDSEAFF.

This clonotype occurred once. The genes are TRBV20-1 and TRBJ2-3; D gene unclear. The CDR3 consists of 17 residues. Trimming left V 5 bases short and J 4 bases short, with 25 bases between. Germline V gene lookup returns CDR1 DFQATT and CDR2 SNEGSKA (reference sequence). The CDR3 is CSAESWRRGEVADTQYF. The CDR3 bases are TGCAGTGCTGAGTCCTGGCGGCGAGGCGAAGTCGCAGATACGCAGTATTTT.

The rearrangement links TRBV5-1 to TRBJ1-1, with D possibly TRBD1 on 6 matching bases. Trimming took 0 bases from V and 5 from J, leaving 11 bases between them. Germline V lookup: CDR1 SGHRS, CDR2 YFSETQ. This CDR3 has 14 amino acids. The CDR3 sequence is CASSLGGGGTEAFF. CDR3 nucleotide sequence: TGCGCCAGCAGCTTGGGCGGAGGGGGAACTGAAGCTTTCTTT.

The rearrangement links TRBV2 to TRBJ1-4, with 8 bases lining up with TRBD1. CDR1 and CDR2 (germline): SNHLY, FYNNEI. The CDR3 length is 16 residues. J gave up 0 bases and V 6 bases, and 6 bases lay outside the gene matches. The CDR3 DNA reads TGTGCCAGCAGGGCGACAGGGGTGTCAACTAATGAAAAACTGTTTTTT. Residues: CASRATGVSTNEKLFF.

This clonotype was counted at least ten times. The chain carries TRBV30 and TRBJ1-5; 7 bases match TRBD1. This CDR3 is 16 amino acids long. Per germline, CDR1 GTSNPN and CDR2 SVGIG (reference sequence). Trimming at V came to 3 bases and at J to 1 base, leaving 9 bases not matched to a gene. CDR3 DNA sequence: TGTGCCTGGAGCGCCGGGGACAGAGGGAGCAATCAGCCCCAGCATTTT. Amino acid sequence: CAWSAGDRGSNQPQHF.

Only a few counts were recorded for this clonotype. The chain recombines TRBV4-1 with TRBJ2-1; D could derive from TRBD1 or TRBD2 (6 bases each). V dropped 4 bases and J dropped 2 bases, with 15 bases sitting between them. The CDR3 length is 16 residues. Germline loops: CDR1 MGHRA, CDR2 YSYEKL. The CDR3 reads CASSPASGATYNEQFF. CDR3 nucleotides: TGCGCCAGCAGCCCAGCATCGGGGGCGACCTACAATGAGCAGTTCTTC.

The chain combines TRBV5-1 with TRBJ2-1; D could derive from TRBD1 or TRBD2 (5 bases each). Germline CDR1 reads SGHRS; CDR2 reads YFSETQ. V lost 2 bases to trimming and J lost 12 bases, with 15 bases between them. CDR3 length: 13 residues. CDR3 loop: CASSFRDPIWQFF. The CDR3 DNA reads as TGCGCCAGCAGCTTTAGGGACCCCATATGGCAGTTCTTC.